This T cell receptor beta chain is drawn from a study of shared clonotypes between healthy human individuals. Concerning this clone: As yet, its antigen is unknown.

After removal of 0 bases from V and 1 base from J, the junction contained 9 bases not matched to a gene. Per germline, CDR1 SGHRS and CDR2 YFSETQ. The CDR3 totals 17 residues. Repertoires were generated with immunoSEQ multiplex PCR, while TCRdb's copy carries only in-frame clones and drops some. The sample holds hundreds of thousands of clones, about 74% seen once. Negatively enriched CD4+ T cells were divided by CD45RA into naive and memory. Whole-study results and caveats: The low donor count limited represented genetic and exposure-history diversity. In a handful of donors, around 5.5% of naive CD4 clonotypes appeared in common.

This sequence originates from a young man in good health. Sample: memory CD4+ T cells sorted from blood. Subset in this sample: CD45RA-negative fraction. V is TRBV5-1 and J is TRBJ2-7; TRBD1 agrees at 8 bases. The CDR3 region has the DNA TGCGCCAGCAGCTTGGAAGGGGTTGGGACAGGATCCTACGAGCAGTACTTC. Protein product: CASSLEGVGTGSYEQYF.